Following are 3 T cell receptor beta chains from one sample sequenced in a study of cytomegalovirus exposure and HLA in healthy donors. PCR was performed using 60 Vbeta and 13 Jbeta primers. Assay: immunoSEQ multiplex PCR; the TCRdb copy retains only in-frame clones and omits some. The sample shows over 200,000 clones, 70% to 90% of them seen only once. The sequenced sample was PBMCs. Source of these receptors: a human donor in good health.

The gene calls are TRBV7-9 and TRBJ2-3, with 9 bases identical to TRBD2. With 5 bases clipped from V and 0 bases from J, the junction kept 9 bases outside the gene matches. CDR1 SEHNR and CDR2 FQNEAQ come from the germline V gene (reference sequence). This CDR3 contains 17 residues. CDR3 residues: CASSKRAGGYSTDTQYF. The DNA for the CDR3 is TGTGCCAGCAGCAAGAGAGCGGGAGGATATAGCACAGATACGCAGTATTTT.

J is TRBJ1-5 and V is TRBV2, with TRBD1 identical over 7 bases. In germline, CDR1 is SNHLY, CDR2 FYNNEI. This CDR3 is 17 amino acids long. Losses at the gene ends were 2 bases for V and 0 bases for J; bases not matched to a gene: 7. The CDR3 loop reads CASSEMGQFYSNQPQHF. Written as DNA, the CDR3 is TGTGCCAGCAGTGAAATGGGACAGTTCTATAGCAATCAGCCCCAGCATTTT.

The chain recombines TRBV5-4 with TRBJ1-1; weak D call: TRBD1 (6 bases). The ends were cut back, 4 bases at V and 0 bases at J, with 13 bases in the middle. The CDR3 loop spans 15 amino acids. Germline values: CDR1 SGHNT, CDR2 YYREEE (reference sequence). The CDR3 reads CASSVGGGMNTEAFF. DNA for the CDR3: TGTGCCAGCAGCGTAGGGGGGGGGATGAACACTGAAGCTTTCTTT.